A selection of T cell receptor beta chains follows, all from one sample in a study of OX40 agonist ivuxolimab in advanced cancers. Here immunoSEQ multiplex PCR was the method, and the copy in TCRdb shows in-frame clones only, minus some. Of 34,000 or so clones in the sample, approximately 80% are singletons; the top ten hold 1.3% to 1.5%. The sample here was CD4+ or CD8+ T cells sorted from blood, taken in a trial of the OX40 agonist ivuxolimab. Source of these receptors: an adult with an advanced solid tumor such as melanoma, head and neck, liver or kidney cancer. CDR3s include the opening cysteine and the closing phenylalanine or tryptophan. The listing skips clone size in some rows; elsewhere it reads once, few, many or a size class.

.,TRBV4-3,CASSQAGTGGTEAFF
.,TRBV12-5,CASGTTGGYGYTF
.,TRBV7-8,CASSLPSTGQETQYF
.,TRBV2,CASSETSGEEKLFF
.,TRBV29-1,CSVVLSLGTQYF
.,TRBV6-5,CASSYSGTGTYNEQFF
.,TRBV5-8,CASSPLGGRSYEQYF
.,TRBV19,CASSRDRGLGNTIYF
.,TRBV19,CASSSLGTTYEQYF
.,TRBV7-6,CASSQDSNYGYTF
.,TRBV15,CATSRDGPLDTQYF
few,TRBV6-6,CASSYGTANYGYTF
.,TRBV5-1,CASSSGPVQETQYF
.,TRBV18,CASSATGVEEKLFF
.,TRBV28,CAHTGRFNSPLHF
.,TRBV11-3,CASSTGTGVVKNIQYF
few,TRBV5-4,CASSLAVMGGTDTQYF
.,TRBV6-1,CASRETGNEQYF
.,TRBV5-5,CASSLGQGYSNEQYF
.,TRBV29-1,CSVVLGQGFSGANVLTF
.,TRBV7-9,CASSLDLGQGLQETQYF
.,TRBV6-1,CATILAGVRGETQYF
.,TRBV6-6,CASSSSSGGAREQYF
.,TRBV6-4,CASRLQENTGELFF
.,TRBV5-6,CASSYRGQPQHF
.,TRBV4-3,CASSQEGRGGLDTQYF
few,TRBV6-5,CASSRGETQYF
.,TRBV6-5,CASIDRGQGTGELFF
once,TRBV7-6,CASSDGTGDYEQYF
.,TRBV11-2,CASSQTGSSYNEQFF
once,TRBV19,CASTPGGNIQYF
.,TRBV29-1,CSVAGQILSGEQYF
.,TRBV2,CASQGRTWPGEQYF
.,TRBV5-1,CASSFQETQYF
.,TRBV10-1,CASSEPVRGQGYEQYF
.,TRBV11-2,CASRISGGAELFF
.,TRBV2,CASRGAGGNYGYTF
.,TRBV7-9,CASRGTGELFF
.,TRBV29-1,CSVELSAPGELFF
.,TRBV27,CASGGTDYSNQPQHF
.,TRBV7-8,CASSLWGEDTEAFF
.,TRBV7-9,CASSLPPQGANYGYTF
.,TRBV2,CATLTLDRLGYTF
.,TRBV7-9,CASRGTGLANYGYTF
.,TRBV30,CAWRPRGVDGYTF
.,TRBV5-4,CASSLDLQTNYGYTF
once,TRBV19,CASTQRGGTDTQYF
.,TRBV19,CASSVSGGRPLNTIYF
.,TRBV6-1,CASSLQGATYGYTF
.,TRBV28,CASSPGARGAFF
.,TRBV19,CASSISWQGRQPQHF
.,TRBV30,CAWGQNNEQFF
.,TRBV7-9,CASSVKIPPGGYTF